This entry concerns a single T cell receptor beta chain. This sample is part of a study of control samples from healthy donors and cancer patients. V shed 6 bases, J shed 2 bases, and the junction held 5 bases outside the gene matches. The CDR3 is made up of 14 amino acids. From germline, CDR1 is LNHDA and CDR2 SQIVND (reference sequence). Measured with immunoSEQ multiplex PCR; TCRdb has only the in-frame clones, and not every one. The repertoire consists of 170,000 or so clones, with around 90% occurring once and the leading ten covering just over 2%. The chain is built from TRBV19 and TRBJ2-7, with 9 bases matching TRBD1. The receptor's source is a woman between 40 and 50 years old in good health. Sequencing was carried out using blood. CDR3 in DNA: TGTGCCAGTAGAACCGGGACAGGGACCTACGAGCAGTACTTC. Its translation: CASRTGTGTYEQYF.